The 3 T cell receptor beta chains reported below all come from one sample, sequenced in a study of T cell repertoires in cytomegalovirus infection. TCRdb re-called the reads with MiXCR, one entry per CDR3 protein. This sample has hundreds of thousands of distinct CDR3 sequences, with 24% found just once. Material for sequencing was CD8+ T cells from PBMCs. The receptor source for this set is a human donor in good health (CMV status not recorded). Some clones in this sample may be carry-over from other donors' samples.

Ten or more counts support this clonotype. This chain connects TRBV12-5 to TRBJ2-3; either TRBD1 or TRBD2 may fit D (6 bases each). Trimming left V 3 bases short and J 2 bases short, with 12 bases between. The CDR3 length is 15 residues. Germline-derived CDR1 and CDR2 are LGHNT and FRNRAP. The CDR3 DNA follows: TGTGCTAGTGGTTTTCGAGGGGGGAACACAGATACGCAGTATTTT. This translates into CASGFRGGNTDTQYF.

This chain uses TRBV29-1 with TRBJ1-1; 11 bases fit TRBD1. Germline CDR1 reads SQVTM; CDR2 reads ANQGSEA. The CDR3 length is 15 residues. Trimming took 5 bases from V and 4 from J; bases not matched to a gene: 9. CDR3 nucleotide sequence: TGCAGCGTTACTTCCTGGGGACAGGGGGTCACTGAAGCTTTCTTT. Translating it yields CSVTSWGQGVTEAFF. Variable domain in full (rest from reference TRBV29-1 and TRBJ1-1): SAVISQKPSRDICQRGTSLTIQCQVDSQVTMMFWYRQQPGQSLTLIATANQGSEATYESGFVIDKFPISRPNLTFSTLTVSNMSPEDSSIYLCSVTSWGQGVTEAFFGQGTRLTVV.

This clonotype was counted many times. The chain employs TRBV7-8 and TRBJ1-4; 7 bases match TRBD1. This CDR3 has 16 amino acids. V was pared by 4 bases and J by 4 bases, with 9 bases of the junction left unmatched. Germline V gene data show CDR1 as SGHVS and CDR2 as FQNEAQ. CDR3 in DNA: TGTGCCAGCAGCTATAGATCACAGGGGATTAATGAAAAACTGTTTTTT. Protein: CASSYRSQGINEKLFF.